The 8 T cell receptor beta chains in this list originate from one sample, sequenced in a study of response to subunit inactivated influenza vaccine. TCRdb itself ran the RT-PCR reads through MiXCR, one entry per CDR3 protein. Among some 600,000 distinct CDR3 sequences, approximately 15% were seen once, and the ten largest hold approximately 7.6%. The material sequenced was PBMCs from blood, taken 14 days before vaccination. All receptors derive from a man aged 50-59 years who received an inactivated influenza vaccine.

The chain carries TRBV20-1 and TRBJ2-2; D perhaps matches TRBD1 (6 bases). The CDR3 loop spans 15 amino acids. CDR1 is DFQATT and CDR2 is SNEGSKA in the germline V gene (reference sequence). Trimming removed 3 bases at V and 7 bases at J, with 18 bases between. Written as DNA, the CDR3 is TGCAGTGCTAGTGAAAATTCAGGGGCTGTCGGGGAGCTGTTTTTT. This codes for CSASENSGAVGELFF.

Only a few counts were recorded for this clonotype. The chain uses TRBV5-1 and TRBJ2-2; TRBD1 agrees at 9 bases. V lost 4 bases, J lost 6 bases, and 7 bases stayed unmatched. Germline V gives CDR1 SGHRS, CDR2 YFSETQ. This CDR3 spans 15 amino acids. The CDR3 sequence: CASSPTGGNAGELFF. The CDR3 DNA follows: TGCGCCAGCAGCCCCACAGGGGGCAACGCCGGGGAGCTGTTTTTT.

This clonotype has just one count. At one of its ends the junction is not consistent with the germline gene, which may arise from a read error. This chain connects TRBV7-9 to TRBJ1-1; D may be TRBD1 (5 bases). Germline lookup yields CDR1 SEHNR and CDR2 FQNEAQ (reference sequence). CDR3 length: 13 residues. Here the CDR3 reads CASSLRGNTEALF. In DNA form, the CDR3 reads TGTGCCAGCAGCTTGCGGGGGAACACTGAAGCTCTCTTT.

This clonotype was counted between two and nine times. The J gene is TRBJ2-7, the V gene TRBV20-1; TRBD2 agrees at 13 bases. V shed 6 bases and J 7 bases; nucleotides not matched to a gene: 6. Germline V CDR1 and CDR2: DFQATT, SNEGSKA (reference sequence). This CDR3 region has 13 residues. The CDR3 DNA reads TGCAGTGCCATGACTAGCGGGGGGCAGGAGCAGTACTTC. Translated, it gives CSAMTSGGQEQYF.

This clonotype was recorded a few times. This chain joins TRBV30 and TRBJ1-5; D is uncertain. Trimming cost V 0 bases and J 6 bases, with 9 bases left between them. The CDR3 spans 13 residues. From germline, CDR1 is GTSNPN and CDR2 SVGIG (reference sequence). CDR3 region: CAWSVGTVQPQHF. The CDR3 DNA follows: TGTGCCTGGAGTGTCGGTACTGTTCAGCCCCAGCATTTT. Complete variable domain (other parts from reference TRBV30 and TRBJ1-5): SQTIHQWPATLVQPVGSPLSLECTVEGTSNPNLYWYRQAAGRGLQLLFYSVGIGQISSEVPQNLSASRPQDRQFILSSKKLLLSDSGFYLCAWSVGTVQPQHFGDGTRLSIL.

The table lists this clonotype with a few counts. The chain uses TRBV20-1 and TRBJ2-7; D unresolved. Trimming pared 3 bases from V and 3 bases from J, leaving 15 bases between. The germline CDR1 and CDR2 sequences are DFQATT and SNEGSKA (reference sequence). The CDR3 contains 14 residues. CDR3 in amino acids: CSARDLDGYYEQYF. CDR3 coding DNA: TGCAGTGCTAGGGACCTGGACGGGTACTACGAGCAGTACTTC.

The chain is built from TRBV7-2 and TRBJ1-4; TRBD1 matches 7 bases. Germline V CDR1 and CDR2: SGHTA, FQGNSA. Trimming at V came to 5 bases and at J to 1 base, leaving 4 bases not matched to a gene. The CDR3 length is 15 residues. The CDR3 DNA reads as TGTGCCAGCAGCCAGCAGGGGGGAACTAATGAAAAACTGTTTTTT. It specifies CASSQQGGTNEKLFF.

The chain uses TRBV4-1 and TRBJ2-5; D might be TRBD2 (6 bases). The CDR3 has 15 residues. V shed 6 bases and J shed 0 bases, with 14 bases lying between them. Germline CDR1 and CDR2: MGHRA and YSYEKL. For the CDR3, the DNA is TGCGCCAGCAGGCGCCGCGGGACGGACCAAGAGACCCAGTACTTC. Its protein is CASRRRGTDQETQYF.